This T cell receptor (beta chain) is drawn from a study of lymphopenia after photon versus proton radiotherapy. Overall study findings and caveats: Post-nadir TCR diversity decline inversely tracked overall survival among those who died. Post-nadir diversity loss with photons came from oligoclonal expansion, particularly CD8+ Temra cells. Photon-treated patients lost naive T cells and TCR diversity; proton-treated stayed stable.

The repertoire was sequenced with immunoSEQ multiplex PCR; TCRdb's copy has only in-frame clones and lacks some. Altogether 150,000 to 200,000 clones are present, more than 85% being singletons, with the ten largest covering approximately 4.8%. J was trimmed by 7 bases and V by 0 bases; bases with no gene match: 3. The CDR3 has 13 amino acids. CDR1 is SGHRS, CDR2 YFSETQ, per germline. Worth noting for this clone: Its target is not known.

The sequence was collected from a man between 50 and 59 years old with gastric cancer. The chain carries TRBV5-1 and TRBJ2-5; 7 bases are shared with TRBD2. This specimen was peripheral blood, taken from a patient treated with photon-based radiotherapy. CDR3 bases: TGCGCCAGCAGCTTGGGCAGGGAGGGGACCCAGTACTTC. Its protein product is CASSLGREGTQYF.